The clone carrying this T cell receptor beta chain showed up many times. The target antigen is unknown. With a much larger clone just one base away, this may be a read error. The data are from a study of metastatic and nonmetastatic thyroid tumors. The overall study: From malignant and benign thyroid patients, repertoires in blood and in tumor or nodule tissue were compared.

Per the original methods: A papillary thyroid cancer distant-metastasis classifier was built from CDR3 differences across clinicopathological groups. Using MiXCR, TCRdb re-called clones from the PCR reads. What appears here as the V and J calls and clone size reflects TCRdb's work, not the paper's. The sample lists 2,000 or so clones; roughly 9.8% were seen once. Germline loops: CDR1 ENHRY, CDR2 SYGVKD. This CDR3 spans 12 amino acids. No patient received treatment before thyroid surgery. Study conclusions and caveats: As reported, TCR beta diversity in blood and tumor was significantly higher in malignant thyroid tumors than in benign nodules.

Specimen: tumor tissue. J is TRBJ1-2 and V is TRBV10-3, with D possibly matching TRBD1 (5 bases). This clonotype originated in a female donor with papillary thyroid cancer or a benign thyroid nodule (not recorded which). Some clones in this sample may be carry-over from other donors' samples. CDR3 residues: CVISGGGTGYTF. DNA of the CDR3: TGTGTCATCAGTGGGGGGGGAACTGGCTACACCTTC.